The TCR beta chain under discussion was sequenced for a study of blood T cell repertoires in COVID-19 (dated by TCRdb to the early 2020s). Regarding the complete study: Samples covering the acute and convalescent phases of COVID-19 were provided by collaborators in the United States, Italy and Spain. The material from the prospective study consisted of cDNA or gDNA derived from T cells, B-cell-depleted T cells, or PBMCs. Deeply sampled blood TCRbeta repertoires from subjects exposed to, actively infected with, or recovered from COVID-19 were included in the dataset. The repertoires were released in a freely available public database intended as a resource for research on the immune response to SARS-CoV-2. Samples were obtained from the ongoing ImmuneRACE study (first 160 participants) and from approximately 1,200 subjects provided by 6 global collaborators. Nearly every sample came with metadata listing a de-identified subject ID, COVID-19 status, age in years and sex. Where HLA class I and class II types were available, the types were taken from metadata supplied by the sample provider, not from assay-based typing.

Concerning this clone itself: No antigen is known for it. The record has no base qualities; no much larger clone is one base away.

TCRbeta CDR3 regions were amplified from genomic DNA by means of the immunoSEQ Assay, a bias-controlled multiplex PCR. Per the original workflow: Nucleated cell counts per sample were estimated from amplification of reference gene primers within the assay. To quantify the absolute abundance of each unique TCRbeta CDR3 rearrangement, sequence reads were collapsed and filtered. For each sample, productive Simpson clonality was calculated as the square root of Simpson's diversity index across productive rearrangements. Imported from immuneACCESS, the table was reduced by TCRdb to in-frame sequences with V and J called. These copies leave out some clones; in studies compared against another copy, an unresolved V gene accounts for under half, and the cause of the remainder is not known. The DNA was the basis for D and trimming; V, J and clone size are from that table. The sample table records around 160,000 clones; 80% to 85% of these occur just once. The biggest ten clones account for roughly 34% of the sample.

Compared with germline, V lacks 6 bases and J lacks 2 bases; bases without a gene match: 7. In the germline V gene (reference sequence), CDR1 corresponds to LNHNV and CDR2 to YYDKDF. Its CDR3 holds 16 amino acids, cysteine through phenylalanine. Only the CDR3 DNA stays, 48 bases, in frame from base 1. Study-wide conclusions, independent of this receptor: How much clinical and demographic metadata was included differed by source and by participant, and the metadata was provided uncurated.

Whole blood was collected in K2EDTA tubes by collaborating institutions according to the institutions' own protocols. For TCRbeta analysis, collaborators shipped samples in one of three forms: frozen whole blood, isolated PBMCs, or DNA extracted from either of those sample types. The sample comprised peripheral blood. This TCR was recovered from a human donor in a cohort sampled during active COVID-19. The rearranged segments are TRBV15 and TRBJ2-3; 11 bases in the junction line up with TRBD2. The CDR3 loop reads CATSNLAGGNTDTQYF. The DNA reads TGTGCCACCAGTAACCTAGCGGGGGGCAACACAGATACGCAGTATTTT.